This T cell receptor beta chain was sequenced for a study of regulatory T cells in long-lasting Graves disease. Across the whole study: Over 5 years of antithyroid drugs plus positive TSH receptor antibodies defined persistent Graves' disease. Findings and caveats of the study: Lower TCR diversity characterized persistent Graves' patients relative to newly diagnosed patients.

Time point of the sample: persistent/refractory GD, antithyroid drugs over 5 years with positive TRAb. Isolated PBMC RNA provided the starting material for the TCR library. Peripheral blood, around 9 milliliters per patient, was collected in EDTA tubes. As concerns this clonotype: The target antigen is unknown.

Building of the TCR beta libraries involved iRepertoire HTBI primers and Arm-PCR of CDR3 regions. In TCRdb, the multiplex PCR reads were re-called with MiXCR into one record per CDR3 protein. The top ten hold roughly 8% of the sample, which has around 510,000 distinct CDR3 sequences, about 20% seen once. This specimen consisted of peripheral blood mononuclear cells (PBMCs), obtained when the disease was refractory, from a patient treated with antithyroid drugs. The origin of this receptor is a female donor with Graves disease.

CDR3: CASSPLGQNQPQHF. The CDR3 coding sequence is TGTGCCAGCTCACCATTGGGACAGAATCAGCCCCAGCATTTT. The chain links TRBV18 to TRBJ1-5; 7 bases map to TRBD1. CDR1 and CDR2 (germline): KGHSH, LQKENI. The V gene end was trimmed by 2 bases and the J gene end by 4 bases; junction bases not matched to a gene: 2. The CDR3 loop spans 14 amino acids.